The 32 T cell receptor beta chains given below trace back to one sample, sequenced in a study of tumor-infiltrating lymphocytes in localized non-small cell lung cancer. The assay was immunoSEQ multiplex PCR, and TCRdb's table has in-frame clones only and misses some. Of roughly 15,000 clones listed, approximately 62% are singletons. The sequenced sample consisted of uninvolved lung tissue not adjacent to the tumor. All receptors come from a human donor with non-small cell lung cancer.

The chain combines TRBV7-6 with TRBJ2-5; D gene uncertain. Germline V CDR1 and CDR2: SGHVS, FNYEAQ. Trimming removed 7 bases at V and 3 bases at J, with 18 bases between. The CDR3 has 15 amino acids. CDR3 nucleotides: TGTGCCAGCAAACGAATGGGTGTCGAAAAAGAGACCCAGTACTTC. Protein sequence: CASKRMGVEKETQYF.

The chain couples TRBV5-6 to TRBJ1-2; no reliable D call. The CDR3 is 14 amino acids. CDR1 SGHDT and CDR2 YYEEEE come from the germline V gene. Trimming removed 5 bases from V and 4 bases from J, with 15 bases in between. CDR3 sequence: CASSLNGRVYGYTF. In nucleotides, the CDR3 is TGTGCCAGCAGTTTGAACGGACGGGTCTATGGCTACACCTTC.

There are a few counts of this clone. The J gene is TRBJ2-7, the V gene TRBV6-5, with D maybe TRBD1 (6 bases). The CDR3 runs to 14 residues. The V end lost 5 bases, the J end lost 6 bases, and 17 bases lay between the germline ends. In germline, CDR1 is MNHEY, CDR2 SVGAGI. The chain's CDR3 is CASSQGLGKVEQYF. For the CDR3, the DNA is TGTGCCAGCAGTCAGGGGTTAGGAAAAGTCGAGCAGTACTTC.

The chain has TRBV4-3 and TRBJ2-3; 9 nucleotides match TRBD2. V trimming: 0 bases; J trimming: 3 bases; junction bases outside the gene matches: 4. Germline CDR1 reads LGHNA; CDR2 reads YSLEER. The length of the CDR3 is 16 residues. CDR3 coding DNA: TGCGCCAGCAGCCAAGATTTAGCGGGGGCGACAGATACGCAGTATTTT. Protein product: CASSQDLAGATDTQYF.

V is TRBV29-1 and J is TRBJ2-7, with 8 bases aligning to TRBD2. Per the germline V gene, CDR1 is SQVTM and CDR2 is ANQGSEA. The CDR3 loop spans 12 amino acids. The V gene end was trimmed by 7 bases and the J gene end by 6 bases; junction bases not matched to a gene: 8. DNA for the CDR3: TGCAGCGCCCCGGGGGGGGCTGGCGAGCAGTACTTC. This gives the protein CSAPGGAGEQYF.

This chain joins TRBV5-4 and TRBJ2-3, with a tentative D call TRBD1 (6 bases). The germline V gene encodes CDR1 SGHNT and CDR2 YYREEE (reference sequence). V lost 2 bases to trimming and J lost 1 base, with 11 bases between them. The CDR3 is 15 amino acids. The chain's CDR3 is CASSLQGTGTDTQYF. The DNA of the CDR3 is TGTGCCAGCAGCTTACAGGGTACGGGCACAGATACGCAGTATTTT. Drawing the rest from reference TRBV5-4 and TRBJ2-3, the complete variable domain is ETGVTQSPTHLIKTRGQQVTLRCSSQSGHNTVSWYQQALGQGPQFIFQYYREEENGRGNFPPRFSGLQFPNYSSELNVNALELDDSALYLCASSLQGTGTDTQYFGPGTRLTVL.

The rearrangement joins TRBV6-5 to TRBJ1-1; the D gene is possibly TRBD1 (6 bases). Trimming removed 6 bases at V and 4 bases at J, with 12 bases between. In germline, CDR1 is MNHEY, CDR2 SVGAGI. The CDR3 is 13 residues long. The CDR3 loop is CASRMTGLTEAFF. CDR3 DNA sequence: TGTGCCAGCAGGATGACAGGTCTCACTGAAGCTTTCTTT.

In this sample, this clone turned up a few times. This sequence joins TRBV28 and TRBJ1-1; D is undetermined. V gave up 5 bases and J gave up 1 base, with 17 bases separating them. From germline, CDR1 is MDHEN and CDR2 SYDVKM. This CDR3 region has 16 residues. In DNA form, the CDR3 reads TGTGCCAGCAGTCCCAATAACCCCCCAGGGAACACTGAAGCTTTCTTT. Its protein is CASSPNNPPGNTEAFF. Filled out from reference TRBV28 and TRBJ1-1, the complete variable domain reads DVKVTQSSRYLVKRTGEKVFLECVQDMDHENMFWYRQDPGLGLRLIYFSYDVKMKEKGDIPEGYSVSREKKERFSLILESASTNQTSMYLCASSPNNPPGNTEAFFGQGTRLTVV.

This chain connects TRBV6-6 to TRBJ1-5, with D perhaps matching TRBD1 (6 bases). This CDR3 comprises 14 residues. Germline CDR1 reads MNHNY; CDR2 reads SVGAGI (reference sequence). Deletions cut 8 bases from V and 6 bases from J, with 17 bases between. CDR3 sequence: CASGTTGLSQPQHF. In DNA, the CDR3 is TGTGCCAGCGGGACTACAGGGTTAAGTCAGCCCCAGCATTTT.

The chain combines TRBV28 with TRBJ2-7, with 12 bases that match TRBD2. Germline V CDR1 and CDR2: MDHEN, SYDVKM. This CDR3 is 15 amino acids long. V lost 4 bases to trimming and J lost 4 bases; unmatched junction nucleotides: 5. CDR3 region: CASSSPSGRVYEQYF. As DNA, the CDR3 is TGTGCCAGCAGTTCCCCTAGCGGGAGGGTGTACGAGCAGTACTTC.

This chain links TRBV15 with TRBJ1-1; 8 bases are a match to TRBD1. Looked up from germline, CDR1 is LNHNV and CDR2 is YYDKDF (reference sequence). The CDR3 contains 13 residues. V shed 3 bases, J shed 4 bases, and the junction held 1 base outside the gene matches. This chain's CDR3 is CATSSQGATEAFF. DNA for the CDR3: TGTGCCACCAGCAGTCAGGGGGCCACTGAAGCTTTCTTT.

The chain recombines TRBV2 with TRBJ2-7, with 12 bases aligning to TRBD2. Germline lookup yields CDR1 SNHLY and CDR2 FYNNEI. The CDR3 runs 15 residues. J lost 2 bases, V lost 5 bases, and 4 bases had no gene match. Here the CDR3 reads CASSQTSGSPYEQYF. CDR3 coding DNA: TGTGCCAGCAGTCAGACTAGCGGGAGCCCCTACGAGCAGTACTTC.

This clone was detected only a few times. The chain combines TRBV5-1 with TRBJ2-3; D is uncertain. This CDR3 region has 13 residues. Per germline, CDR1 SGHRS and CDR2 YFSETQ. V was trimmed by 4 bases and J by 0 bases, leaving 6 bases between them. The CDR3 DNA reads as TGCGCCAGCAGCATGTCCAGCACAGATACGCAGTATTTT. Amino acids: CASSMSSTDTQYF.

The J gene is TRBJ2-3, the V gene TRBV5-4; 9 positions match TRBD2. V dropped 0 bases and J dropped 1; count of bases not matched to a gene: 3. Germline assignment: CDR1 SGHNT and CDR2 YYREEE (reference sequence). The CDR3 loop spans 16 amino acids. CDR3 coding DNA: TGTGCCAGCAGCTTGGCCATAGCGGGGGGCACAGATACGCAGTATTTT. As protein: CASSLAIAGGTDTQYF.

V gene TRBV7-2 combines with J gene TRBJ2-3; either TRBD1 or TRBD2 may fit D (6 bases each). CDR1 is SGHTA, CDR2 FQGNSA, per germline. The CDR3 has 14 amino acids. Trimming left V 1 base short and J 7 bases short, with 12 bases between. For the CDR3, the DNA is TGTGCCAGCAGCTTAGAGGGGGGAGTCCATACGCAGTATTTT. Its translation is CASSLEGGVHTQYF.

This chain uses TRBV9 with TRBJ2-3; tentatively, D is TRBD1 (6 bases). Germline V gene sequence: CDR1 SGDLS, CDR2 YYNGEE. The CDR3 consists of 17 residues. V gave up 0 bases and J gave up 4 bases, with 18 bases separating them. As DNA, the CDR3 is TGTGCCAGCAGCGTAGAAGTTTTACAGGGTTCCGCAGATACGCAGTATTTT. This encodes CASSVEVLQGSADTQYF.

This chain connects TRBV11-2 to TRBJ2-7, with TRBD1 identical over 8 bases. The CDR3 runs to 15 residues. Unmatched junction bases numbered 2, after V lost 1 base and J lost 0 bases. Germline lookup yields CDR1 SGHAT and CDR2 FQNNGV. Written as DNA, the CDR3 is TGTGCCAGCAGCTTAGCCGGGACAGGCTCCTACGAGCAGTACTTC. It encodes CASSLAGTGSYEQYF.

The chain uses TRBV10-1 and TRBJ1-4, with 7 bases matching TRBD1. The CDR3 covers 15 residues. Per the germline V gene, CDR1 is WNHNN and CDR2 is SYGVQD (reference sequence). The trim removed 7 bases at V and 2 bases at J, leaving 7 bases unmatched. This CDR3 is CASKNRGHTNEKLFF. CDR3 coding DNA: TGCGCCAGCAAAAACAGGGGTCATACTAATGAAAAACTGTTTTTT.

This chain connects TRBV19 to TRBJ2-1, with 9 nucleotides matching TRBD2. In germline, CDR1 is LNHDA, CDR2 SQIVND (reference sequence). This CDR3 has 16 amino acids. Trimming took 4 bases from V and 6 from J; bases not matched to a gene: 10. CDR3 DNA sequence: TGTGCCAGTAGTACACTCGGGACTAGCCGCATCAATGAGCAGTTCTTC. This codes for CASSTLGTSRINEQFF. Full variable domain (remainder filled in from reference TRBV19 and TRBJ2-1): DGGITQSPKYLFRKEGQNVTLSCEQNLNHDAMYWYRQDPGQGLRLIYYSQIVNDFQKGDIAEGYSVSREKKESFPLTVTSAQKNPTAFYLCASSTLGTSRINEQFFGPGTRLTVL.

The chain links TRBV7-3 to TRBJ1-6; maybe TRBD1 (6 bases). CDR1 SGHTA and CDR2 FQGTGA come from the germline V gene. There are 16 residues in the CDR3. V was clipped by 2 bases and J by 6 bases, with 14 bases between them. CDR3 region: CASSLFGQGTNSPLHF. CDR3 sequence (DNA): TGTGCCAGCAGCTTATTTGGCCAGGGGACTAATTCACCCCTCCACTTT.

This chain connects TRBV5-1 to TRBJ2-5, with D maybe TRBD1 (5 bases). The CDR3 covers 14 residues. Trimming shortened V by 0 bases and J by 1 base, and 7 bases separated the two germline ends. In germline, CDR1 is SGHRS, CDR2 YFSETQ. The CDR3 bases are TGCGCCAGCAGCTTGGTGGGGCCCCAAGAGACCCAGTACTTC. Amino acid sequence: CASSLVGPQETQYF.

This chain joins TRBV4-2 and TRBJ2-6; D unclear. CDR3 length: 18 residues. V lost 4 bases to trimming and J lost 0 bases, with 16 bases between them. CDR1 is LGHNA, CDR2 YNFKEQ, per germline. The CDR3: CASSPWTGSDSGANVLTF. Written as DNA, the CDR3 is TGTGCCAGCAGCCCATGGACGGGTTCAGACTCTGGGGCCAACGTCCTGACTTTC.

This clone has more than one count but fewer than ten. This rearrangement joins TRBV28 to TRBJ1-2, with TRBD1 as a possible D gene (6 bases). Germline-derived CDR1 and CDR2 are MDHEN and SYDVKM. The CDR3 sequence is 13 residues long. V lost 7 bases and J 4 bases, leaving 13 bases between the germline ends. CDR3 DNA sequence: TGTGCCAGCATGGCGACAGGTCGCTATGGCTACACCTTC. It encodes CASMATGRYGYTF.

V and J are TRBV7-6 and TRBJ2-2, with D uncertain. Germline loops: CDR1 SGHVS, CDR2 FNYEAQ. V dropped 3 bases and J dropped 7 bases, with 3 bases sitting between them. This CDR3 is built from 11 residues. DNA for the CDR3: TGTGCCAGCAGCTTGAGCGGGGAGCTGTTTTTT. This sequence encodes CASSLSGELFF.

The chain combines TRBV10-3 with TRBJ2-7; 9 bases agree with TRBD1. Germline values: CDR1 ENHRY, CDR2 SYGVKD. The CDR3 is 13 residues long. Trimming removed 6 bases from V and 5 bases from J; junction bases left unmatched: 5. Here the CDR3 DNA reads TGTGCCATCAGGTTACAGGGGGCTGACGAGCAGTACTTC. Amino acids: CAIRLQGADEQYF.

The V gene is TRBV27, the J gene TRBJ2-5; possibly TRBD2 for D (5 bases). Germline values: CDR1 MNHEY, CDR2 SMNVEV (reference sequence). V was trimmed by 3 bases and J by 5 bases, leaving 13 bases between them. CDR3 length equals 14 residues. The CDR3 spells CASSFHTSPETQYF. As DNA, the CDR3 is TGTGCCAGCAGTTTCCACACTAGTCCGGAGACCCAGTACTTC.

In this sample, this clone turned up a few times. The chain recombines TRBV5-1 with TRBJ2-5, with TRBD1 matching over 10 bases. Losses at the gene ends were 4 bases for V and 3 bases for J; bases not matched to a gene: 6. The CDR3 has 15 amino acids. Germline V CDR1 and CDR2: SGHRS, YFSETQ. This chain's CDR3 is CASSTAGTGEETQYF. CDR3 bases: TGCGCCAGCAGCACGGCCGGGACAGGGGAAGAGACCCAGTACTTC.

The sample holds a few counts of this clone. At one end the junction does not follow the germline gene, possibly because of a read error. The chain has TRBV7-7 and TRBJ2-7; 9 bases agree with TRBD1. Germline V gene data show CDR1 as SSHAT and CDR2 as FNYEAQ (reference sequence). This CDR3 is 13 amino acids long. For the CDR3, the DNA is TGTGCTAGCAGCTTAGACAGGGGGGACGAGCAGTACTTC. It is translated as CASSLDRGDEQYF. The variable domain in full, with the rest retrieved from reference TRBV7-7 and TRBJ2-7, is GAGVSQSPRYKVTKRGQDVTLRCDPISSHATLYWYQQALGQGPEFLTYFNYEAQPDKSGLPSDRFSAERPEGSISTLTIQRTEQRDSAMYRCASSLDRGDEQYFGPGTRLTVT.

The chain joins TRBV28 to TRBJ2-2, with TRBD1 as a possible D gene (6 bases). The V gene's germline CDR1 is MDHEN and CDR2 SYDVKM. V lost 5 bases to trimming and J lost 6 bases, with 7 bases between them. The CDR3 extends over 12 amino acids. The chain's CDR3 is CASSRTAGELFF. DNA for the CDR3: TGTGCCAGCAGTCGGACAGCCGGGGAGCTGTTTTTT. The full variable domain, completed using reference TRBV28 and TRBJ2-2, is DVKVTQSSRYLVKRTGEKVFLECVQDMDHENMFWYRQDPGLGLRLIYFSYDVKMKEKGDIPEGYSVSREKKERFSLILESASTNQTSMYLCASSRTAGELFFGEGSRLTVL.

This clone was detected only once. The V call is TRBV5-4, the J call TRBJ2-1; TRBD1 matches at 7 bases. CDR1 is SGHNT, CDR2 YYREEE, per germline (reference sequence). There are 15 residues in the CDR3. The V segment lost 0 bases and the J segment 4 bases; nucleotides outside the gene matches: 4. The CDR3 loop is CASSLGQGVYNEQFF. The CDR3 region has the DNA TGTGCCAGCAGCTTGGGACAGGGTGTTTACAATGAGCAGTTCTTC.

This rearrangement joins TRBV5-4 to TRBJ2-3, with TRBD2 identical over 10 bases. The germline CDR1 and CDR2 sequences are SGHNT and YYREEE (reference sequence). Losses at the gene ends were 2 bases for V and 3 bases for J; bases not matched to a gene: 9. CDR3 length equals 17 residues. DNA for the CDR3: TGTGCCAGCAGCTTAGGACTAGCGGCGGCTCAGACAGATACGCAGTATTTT. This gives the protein CASSLGLAAAQTDTQYF.

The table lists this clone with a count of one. CDR3 sequence (DNA): TGTGCCATCCTAAGGCGGGGGGACGATACGCAGTATTTT. Protein sequence: CAILRRGDDTQYF. The V gene is TRBV10-3, the J gene TRBJ2-3, with TRBD2 identical over 8 bases. V dropped 8 bases and J dropped 6; count of bases not matched to a gene: 7. The germline CDR1 and CDR2 sequences are ENHRY and SYGVKD. The CDR3 contains 13 residues.